This T cell receptor (beta chain) came from a study of beta chain features in type 1 diabetes. As every portion of the isolated RNA was reverse transcribed, the sequencing read expressed TCRB transcripts. Using immunoSEQ multiplex PCR, the repertoire was profiled, and TCRdb retains in-frame clones only, with some absent. This sample carries roughly 350,000 clones, 9.5% to 11% of them seen once, and the ten largest clones take 0.015%. This clone was observed a few times. Once sorted, every population was more than 95% pure. Sequenced material: naive CD4+ T cells from blood. This clonotype was sampled from a woman in her twenties or thirties in good health.

Here the CDR3 DNA reads TGTGCCAGCAGCCAGGGGCTAGCGGGAACTGGGGCCAACGTCCTGACTTTC. This codes for CASSQGLAGTGANVLTF. The chain joins TRBV7-3 to TRBJ2-6; 9 bases line up with TRBD2. V gave up 5 bases and J gave up 2 bases; unmatched junction bases: 7. The CDR3 runs to 17 residues. Germline assignment: CDR1 SGHTA and CDR2 FQGTGA.